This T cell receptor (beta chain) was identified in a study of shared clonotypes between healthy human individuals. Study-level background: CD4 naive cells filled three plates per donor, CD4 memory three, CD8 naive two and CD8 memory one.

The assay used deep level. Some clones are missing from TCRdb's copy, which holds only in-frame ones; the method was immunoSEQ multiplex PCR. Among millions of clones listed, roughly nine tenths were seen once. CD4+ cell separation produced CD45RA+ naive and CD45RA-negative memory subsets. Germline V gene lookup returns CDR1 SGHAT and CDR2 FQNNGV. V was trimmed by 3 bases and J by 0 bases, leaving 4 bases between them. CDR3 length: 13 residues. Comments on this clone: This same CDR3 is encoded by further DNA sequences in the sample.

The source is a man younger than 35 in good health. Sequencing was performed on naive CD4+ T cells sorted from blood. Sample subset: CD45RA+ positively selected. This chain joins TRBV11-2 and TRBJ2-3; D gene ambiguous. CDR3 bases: TGTGCCAGCAGCTTTTCCAGCACAGATACGCAGTATTTT. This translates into CASSFSSTDTQYF.